This TCR beta chain was obtained from a study of cytomegalovirus exposure and HLA in healthy donors. Study-wide context: T cells numbering around 200 million yielded roughly 120 million unique TCR beta sequences in an earlier analysis.

The PCR was carried out with 60 Vbeta primers and 13 Jbeta primers. Produced via immunoSEQ multiplex PCR; TCRdb's table is partial and in-frame only. In the table there are about 140,000 clones, roughly 76% of which are singletons. Study results and caveats: HLA allele associations emerged for around 15,000 TCR beta sequences in a later analysis, at 0.05 false discovery rate.

Points on this clone: Its antigen is unknown.

The length of the CDR3 is 12 residues. Looked up from germline, CDR1 is MNHNS and CDR2 is SASEGT. Each of the donors was a healthy bone marrow donor. The sequencing sample was made of PBMCs. The receptor comes from a man aged 18 to 29 in good health and CMV-seronegative. This chain joins TRBV6-1 and TRBJ2-5, with a weak D call TRBD1 (6 bases). With the DNA end fitting TRBJ2-7 better, the J assignment may be wrong. The CDR3: CASRRDRREQYF. The CDR3 DNA reads TGTGCCAGCAGGAGAGACAGGCGCGAGCAGTACTTC.